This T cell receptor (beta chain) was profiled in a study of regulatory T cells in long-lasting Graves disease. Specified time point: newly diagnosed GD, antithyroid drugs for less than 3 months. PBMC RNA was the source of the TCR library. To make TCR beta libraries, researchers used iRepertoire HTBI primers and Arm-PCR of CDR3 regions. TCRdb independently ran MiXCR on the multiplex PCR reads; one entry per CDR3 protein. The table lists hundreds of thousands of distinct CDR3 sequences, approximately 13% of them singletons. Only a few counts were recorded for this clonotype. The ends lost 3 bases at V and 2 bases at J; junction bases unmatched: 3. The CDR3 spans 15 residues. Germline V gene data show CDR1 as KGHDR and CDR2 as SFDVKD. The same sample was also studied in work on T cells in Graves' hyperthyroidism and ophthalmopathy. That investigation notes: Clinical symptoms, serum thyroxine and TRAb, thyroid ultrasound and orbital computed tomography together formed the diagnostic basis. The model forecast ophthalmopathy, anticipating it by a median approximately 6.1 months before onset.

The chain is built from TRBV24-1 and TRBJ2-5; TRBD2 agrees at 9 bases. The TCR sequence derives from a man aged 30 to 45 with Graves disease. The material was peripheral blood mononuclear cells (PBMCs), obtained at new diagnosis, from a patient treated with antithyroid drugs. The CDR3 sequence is CATSDLTSGQETQYF. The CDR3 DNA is TGTGCCACCAGTGATCTGACTAGCGGACAAGAGACCCAGTACTTC.